This is a list of T cell receptor beta chains from one sample in a study of cytotoxic CD8 clonotypes in ibrutinib-treated CLL. Produced via immunoSEQ multiplex PCR; TCRdb's table is partial and in-frame only. Here the sample spans 150,000 or so clones, 88% being singletons. The specimen was PBMCs, collected at disease progression, from a patient treated with ibrutinib. The receptors here all came from a human donor with chronic lymphocytic leukemia. The CDR3 runs from the conserved cysteine through the conserved F or W. Fields, in order: V gene, J gene, D gene, clone size, CDR3 protein, CDR3 DNA. A D gene is named only where the DNA matches it firmly. Some rows mark clone size as missing; the rest say once, few, many or name a class of expanded clone.

V: TRBV7-6
J: TRBJ2-7
D: NA
size: NA
CDR3: CASSSRDEVGPYEQYF
DNA: TGTGCCAGCAGCTCGCGGGACGAGGTCGGGCCCTACGAGCAGTACTTC

V: TRBV9
J: TRBJ2-7
D: TRBD2
size: NA
CDR3: CASSVASGGPYEQYF
DNA: TGTGCCAGCAGCGTAGCGAGCGGGGGCCCCTACGAGCAGTACTTC

V: TRBV29-1
J: TRBJ1-2
D: TRBD1
size: NA
CDR3: CSGWDRGKAGGYTF
DNA: TGCAGCGGATGGGACAGGGGCAAGGCGGGTGGCTACACCTTC

V: TRBV6-6
J: TRBJ1-5
D: NA
size: NA
CDR3: CASRRTATGNQPQHF
DNA: TGTGCCAGCAGACGGACAGCGACGGGCAATCAGCCCCAGCATTTT

V: TRBV6-1
J: TRBJ1-2
D: NA
size: NA
CDR3: CASSELLYFIHGYTF
DNA: TGTGCCAGCAGTGAATTGTTGTACTTTATTCATGGCTACACCTTC

V: TRBV11-2
J: TRBJ1-1
D: TRBD1
size: NA
CDR3: CASSLSITGGTEAFF
DNA: TGTGCCAGCAGCTTAAGTATTACAGGGGGGACTGAAGCTTTCTTT

V: TRBV11-2
J: TRBJ1-1
D: NA
size: NA
CDR3: CASSLGFGGEYTEAFF
DNA: TGTGCCAGCAGCTTGGGGTTTGGAGGGGAATACACTGAAGCTTTCTTT

V: TRBV4-1
J: TRBJ2-3
D: NA
size: NA
CDR3: CASSQEDSISGAPIYTDTQYF
DNA: TGCGCCAGCAGCCAAGAGGATTCAATTTCTGGGGCACCCATCTACACAGATACGCAGTATTTT

V: TRBV19
J: TRBJ2-4
D: NA
size: NA
CDR3: CASRQGSTGKYWYF
DNA: TGTGCCAGTAGACAGGGCTCCACTGGGAAATACTGGTACTTC

V: TRBV4-1
J: TRBJ2-1
D: TRBD1
size: NA
CDR3: CASSQEDRGPNEQFF
DNA: TGCGCCAGCAGCCAGGAGGACAGGGGCCCGAATGAGCAGTTCTTC

V: TRBV4-2
J: TRBJ2-7
D: TRBD1
size: NA
CDR3: CASSQGTGFSYEQYF
DNA: TGTGCCAGCAGCCAAGGGACAGGTTTCTCCTACGAGCAGTACTTC

V: TRBV9
J: TRBJ1-2
D: NA
size: NA
CDR3: CASSVGRTGMGYTF
DNA: TGTGCCAGCAGCGTGGGGAGAACAGGGATGGGCTACACCTTC

V: TRBV5-4
J: TRBJ2-3
D: TRBD2
size: NA
CDR3: CASSLGWAGAKDTQYF
DNA: TGTGCCAGCAGCTTGGGCTGGGCGGGAGCCAAAGATACGCAGTATTTT

V: TRBV5-1
J: TRBJ1-4
D: NA
size: NA
CDR3: CASSLGGRGNEKLFF
DNA: TGCGCCAGCAGCTTGGGAGGACGGGGGAATGAAAAACTGTTTTTT

V: TRBV6-6
J: TRBJ2-7
D: TRBD1
size: NA
CDR3: CASRQQGARYEQYF
DNA: TGTGCCAGCAGGCAACAGGGGGCGCGCTACGAGCAGTACTTC

V: TRBV7-3
J: TRBJ2-5
D: TRBD2
size: NA
CDR3: CASSRGVGETQYF
DNA: TGTGCCAGCAGCCGGGGGGTTGGAGAGACCCAGTACTTC

V: TRBV18
J: TRBJ2-2
D: NA
size: NA
CDR3: CASSPRSKVPPNTGELFF
DNA: TGTGCCAGCTCACCACGGTCGAAGGTGCCTCCGAACACCGGGGAGCTGTTTTTT

V: TRBV6-5
J: TRBJ2-7
D: TRBD1
size: NA
CDR3: CASSRNRDSYEQYF
DNA: TGTGCCAGCAGTCGGAACCGGGACAGCTACGAGCAGTACTTC

V: TRBV5-6
J: TRBJ2-7
D: NA
size: NA
CDR3: CASSLPGPQVDYEQYF
DNA: TGTGCCAGCAGCTTGCCCGGGCCCCAAGTCGACTACGAGCAGTACTTC

V: TRBV2
J: TRBJ2-1
D: NA
size: NA
CDR3: CASYFGGEQFF
DNA: TGTGCCAGCTACTTCGGGGGTGAGCAGTTCTTC

V: TRBV6-6
J: TRBJ2-1
D: TRBD2
size: NA
CDR3: CASSYSGGSWYNEQFF
DNA: TGTGCCAGCAGTTACTCGGGCGGGAGCTGGTACAATGAGCAGTTCTTC

V: TRBV19
J: TRBJ2-7
D: TRBD2
size: NA
CDR3: CASKKAGGDEQYF
DNA: TGTGCCAGTAAGAAAGCGGGAGGCGACGAGCAGTACTTC

V: TRBV9
J: TRBJ2-1
D: NA
size: NA
CDR3: CASSVDPGDREQFF
DNA: TGTGCCAGCAGCGTAGATCCCGGGGATAGGGAGCAGTTCTTC

V: TRBV18
J: TRBJ1-5
D: NA
size: NA
CDR3: CASSRGGNQPQHF
DNA: TGTGCCAGCTCACGAGGGGGCAATCAGCCCCAGCATTTT

V: TRBV23-1
J: TRBJ1-5
D: NA
size: NA
CDR3: CASSQFRQGLIHTSNQPQHF
DNA: TGCGCCAGCAGTCAATTCCGGCAGGGACTCATTCATACTAGCAATCAGCCCCAGCATTTT

V: TRBV21-1
J: TRBJ2-3
D: NA
size: NA
CDR3: CASSKDTCTDTQYF
DNA: TGTGCCAGCAGCAAAGATACGTGCACAGATACGCAGTATTTT

V: TRBV6-5
J: TRBJ2-1
D: NA
size: few
CDR3: CASRHGGNGNEQFF
DNA: TGTGCCAGCAGACACGGAGGGAACGGGAATGAGCAGTTCTTC

V: TRBV19
J: TRBJ2-7
D: NA
size: NA
CDR3: CASSSQWSYEQYF
DNA: TGTGCCAGTAGTTCACAGTGGTCCTACGAGCAGTACTTC

V: TRBV18
J: TRBJ2-5
D: NA
size: NA
CDR3: CASANQGSPGTQYF
DNA: TGTGCCAGCGCAAACCAGGGTTCGCCGGGGACCCAGTACTTC

V: TRBV2
J: TRBJ2-7
D: TRBD2
size: NA
CDR3: CASSERENPLFRSEQYF
DNA: TGTGCCAGCAGTGAGCGGGAGAACCCCCTATTTCGTTCCGAGCAGTACTTC

V: TRBV9
J: TRBJ2-3
D: NA
size: NA
CDR3: CASSVASSAVTPSTDTQYF
DNA: TGTGCCAGCAGCGTAGCAAGTAGCGCAGTGACGCCTAGCACAGATACGCAGTATTTT

V: TRBV6-6
J: TRBJ2-1
D: NA
size: NA
CDR3: CASSYSMAVEQFF
DNA: TGTGCCAGCAGTTACTCGATGGCTGTTGAGCAGTTCTTC

V: TRBV5-6
J: TRBJ1-2
D: NA
size: NA
CDR3: CASSSLSGDGYTF
DNA: TGTGCCAGCAGCTCCCTCAGCGGCGATGGCTACACCTTC

V: TRBV7-3
J: TRBJ2-1
D: TRBD2
size: NA
CDR3: CASSRGGRKGLAGVYEQFF
DNA: TGTGCCAGCAGCCGCGGCGGACGAAAGGGACTAGCGGGAGTCTATGAGCAGTTCTTC

V: TRBV28
J: TRBJ1-1
D: NA
size: NA
CDR3: CASSLGVSNEAFF
DNA: TGTGCCAGCAGTTTAGGGGTCTCCAATGAAGCTTTCTTT

V: TRBV6-6
J: TRBJ2-7
D: NA
size: NA
CDR3: CASSYSNQQHYEQYF
DNA: TGTGCCAGCAGTTACTCGAACCAGCAACACTACGAGCAGTACTTC

V: TRBV5-1
J: TRBJ2-5
D: NA
size: NA
CDR3: CASSLEVSGRETQYF
DNA: TGCGCCAGCAGCTTGGAGGTATCGGGGAGAGAGACCCAGTACTTC

V: TRBV29-1
J: TRBJ1-1
D: NA
size: NA
CDR3: CSVEQTANTEAFF
DNA: TGCAGCGTTGAGCAGACAGCGAACACTGAAGCTTTCTTT

V: TRBV28
J: TRBJ1-4
D: TRBD1
size: NA
CDR3: CASSLGTATNEKLFF
DNA: TGTGCCAGCAGTTTAGGGACAGCAACTAATGAAAAACTGTTTTTT